The source of this TCR beta chain is a study of cytomegalovirus exposure and HLA in healthy donors. General study points: A list of 150 to 200 TCR beta chains associated with cytomegalovirus was given. The classifier reportedly diagnosed cytomegalovirus status with high sensitivity and specificity.

This clone turned up a few times. As yet, its antigen is unknown. TCRdb keeps only in-frame clones here, not all; method: immunoSEQ multiplex PCR. The sample yields 150,000 or so clones, 75% to 90% seen once. Germline V gives CDR1 SGHRS, CDR2 YFSETQ. The CDR3 contains 14 residues. V shed 4 bases and J 8 bases; nucleotides not matched to a gene: 6. Source material: PBMCs. This TCR was sampled from a man between 18 and 29 years old in good health and CMV-seropositive. The genes are TRBV5-1 and TRBJ1-6; 7 bases line up with TRBD1. The CDR3, as DNA: TGCGCCAGCAGCCGGACAGGTCCTTATTCACCCCTCCACTTT. Its translation: CASSRTGPYSPLHF.